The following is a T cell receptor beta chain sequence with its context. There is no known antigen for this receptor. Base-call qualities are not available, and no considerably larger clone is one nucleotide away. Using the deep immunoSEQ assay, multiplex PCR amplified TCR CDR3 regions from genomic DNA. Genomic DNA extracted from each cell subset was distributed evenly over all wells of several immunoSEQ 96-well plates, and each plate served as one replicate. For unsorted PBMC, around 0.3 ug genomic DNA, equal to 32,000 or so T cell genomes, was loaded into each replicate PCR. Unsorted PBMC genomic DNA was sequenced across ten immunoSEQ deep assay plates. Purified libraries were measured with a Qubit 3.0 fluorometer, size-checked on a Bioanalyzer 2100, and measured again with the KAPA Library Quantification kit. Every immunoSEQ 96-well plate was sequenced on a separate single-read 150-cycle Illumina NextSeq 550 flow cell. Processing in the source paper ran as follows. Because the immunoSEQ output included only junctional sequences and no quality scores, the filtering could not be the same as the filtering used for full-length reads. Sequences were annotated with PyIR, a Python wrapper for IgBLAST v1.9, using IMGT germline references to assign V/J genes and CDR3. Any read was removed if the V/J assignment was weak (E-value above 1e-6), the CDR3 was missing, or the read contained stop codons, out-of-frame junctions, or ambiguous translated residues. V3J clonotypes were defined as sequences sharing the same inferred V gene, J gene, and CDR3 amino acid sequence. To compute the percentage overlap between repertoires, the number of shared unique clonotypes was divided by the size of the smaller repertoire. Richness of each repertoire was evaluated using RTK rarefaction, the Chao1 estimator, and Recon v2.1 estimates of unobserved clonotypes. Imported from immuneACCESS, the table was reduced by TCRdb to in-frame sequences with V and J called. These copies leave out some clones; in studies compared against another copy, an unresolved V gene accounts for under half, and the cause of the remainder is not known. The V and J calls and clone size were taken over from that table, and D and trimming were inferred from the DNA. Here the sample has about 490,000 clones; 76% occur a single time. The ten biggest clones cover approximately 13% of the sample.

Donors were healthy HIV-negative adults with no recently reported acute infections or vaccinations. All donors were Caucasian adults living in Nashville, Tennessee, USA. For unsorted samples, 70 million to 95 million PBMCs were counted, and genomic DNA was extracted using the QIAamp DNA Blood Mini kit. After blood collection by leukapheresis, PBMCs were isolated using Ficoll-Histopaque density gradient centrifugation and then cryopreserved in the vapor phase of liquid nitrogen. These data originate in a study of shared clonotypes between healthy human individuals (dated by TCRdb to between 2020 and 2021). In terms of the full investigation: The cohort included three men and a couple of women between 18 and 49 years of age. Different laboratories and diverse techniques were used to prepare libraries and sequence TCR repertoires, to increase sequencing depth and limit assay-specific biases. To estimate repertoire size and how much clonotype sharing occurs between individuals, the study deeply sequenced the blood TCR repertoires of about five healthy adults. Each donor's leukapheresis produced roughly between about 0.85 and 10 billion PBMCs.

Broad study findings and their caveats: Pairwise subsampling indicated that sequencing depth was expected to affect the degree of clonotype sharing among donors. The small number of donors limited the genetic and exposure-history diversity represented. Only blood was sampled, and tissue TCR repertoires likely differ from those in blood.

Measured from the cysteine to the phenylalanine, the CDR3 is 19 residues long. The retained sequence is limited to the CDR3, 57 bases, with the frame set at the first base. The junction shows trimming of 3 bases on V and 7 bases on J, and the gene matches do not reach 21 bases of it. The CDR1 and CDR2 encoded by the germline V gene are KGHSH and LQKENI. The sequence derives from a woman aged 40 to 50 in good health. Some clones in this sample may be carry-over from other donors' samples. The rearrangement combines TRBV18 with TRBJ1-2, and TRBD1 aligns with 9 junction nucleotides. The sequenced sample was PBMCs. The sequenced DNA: TGTGCCAGCTCACCCCAGCTGACCCAAGGGACAGGGAAAAGTGGTGGCTACACCTTC. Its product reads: CASSPQLTQGTGKSGGYTF. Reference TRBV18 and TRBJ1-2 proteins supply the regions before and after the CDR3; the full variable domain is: NAGVMQNPRHLVRRRGQEARLRCSPMKGHSHVYWYRQLPEEGLKFMVYLQKENIIDESGMPKERFSAEFPKEGPSILRIQQVVRGDSAAYFCASSPQLTQGTGKSGGYTFGSGTRLTVV.